Below are 10 T cell receptor beta chains sequenced from a single sample in a study of blood T cell repertoires in COVID-19. Repertoires were generated with immunoSEQ multiplex PCR, while TCRdb's copy carries only in-frame clones and drops some. The sample contains under 85,000 clones, about four fifths of which appear only once. Source material: peripheral blood. Receptors were obtained from a woman of 80 years or more with active or convalescent COVID-19.

This chain joins TRBV6-5 and TRBJ1-5, with D uncertain. Germline CDR1 is MNHEY and CDR2 is SVGAGI. The CDR3 contains 13 residues. Trimming pared 2 bases from V and 1 base from J, leaving 3 bases between. CDR3 residues: CASSYSSNQPQHF. CDR3 bases: TGTGCCAGCAGTTACAGCAGCAATCAGCCCCAGCATTTT.

This clone was seen a few times. V usage is TRBV11-2 and J usage is TRBJ2-2; TRBD1 is a possible D gene (6 bases). The CDR3 loop spans 16 amino acids. The V and J ends lost 5 bases and 7 bases respectively, with 20 bases between them. CDR1 is SGHAT, CDR2 FQNNGV, per germline. In DNA form, the CDR3 reads TGTGCCAGCAGCCACCGGGACATTGGGTTCAGCGGGGAGCTGTTTTTT. Translating gives CASSHRDIGFSGELFF. The variable domain in full, with the rest retrieved from reference TRBV11-2 and TRBJ2-2, is EAGVAQSPRYKIIEKRQSVAFWCNPISGHATLYWYQQILGQGPKLLIQFQNNGVVDDSQLPKDRFSAERLKGVDSTLKIQPAKLEDSAVYLCASSHRDIGFSGELFFGEGSRLTVL.

The chain uses TRBV24-1 and TRBJ2-1, with 14 bases fitting TRBD2. The germline CDR1 and CDR2 sequences are KGHDR and SFDVKD. The length of the CDR3 is 16 residues. J gave up 8 bases and V 3 bases, and 5 bases lay outside the gene matches. The CDR3 loop reads CATSDGGLAGAHEQFF. The CDR3 DNA follows: TGTGCCACCAGTGATGGGGGACTAGCGGGGGCGCATGAGCAGTTCTTC.

The chain is built from TRBV29-1 and TRBJ1-6; maybe TRBD1 (5 bases). V was trimmed by 5 bases and J by 6 bases, leaving 8 bases between them. This CDR3 comprises 12 residues. The germline CDR1 and CDR2 sequences are SQVTM and ANQGSEA. CDR3 DNA sequence: TGCAGCGTTCGGGACTCTAATTCACCCCTCCACTTT. Protein product: CSVRDSNSPLHF.

V gene TRBV19 combines with J gene TRBJ2-2; 12 nucleotides align to TRBD2. V was pared by 9 bases and J by 6 bases, with 8 bases of the junction left unmatched. Germline V lookup: CDR1 LNHDA, CDR2 SQIVND (reference sequence). This CDR3 is 15 amino acids long. The CDR3 loop reads CASGSSGGAPGELFF. The CDR3 nucleotides are TGTGCCAGCGGATCTAGCGGGGGGGCCCCCGGGGAGCTGTTTTTT.

The chain links TRBV4-2 to TRBJ2-3; a possible D gene is TRBD2 (7 bases). Germline assignment: CDR1 LGHNA and CDR2 YNFKEQ. Trimming pared 4 bases from V and 2 bases from J, leaving 16 bases between. CDR3 length: 16 amino acids. DNA for the CDR3: TGTGCCAGCAGCCCCTACGAGGGGGGGCTCACAGATACGCAGTATTTT. It yields the protein CASSPYEGGLTDTQYF.

The chain uses TRBV5-1 and TRBJ2-3, with a tentative D call TRBD1 (5 bases). V lost 3 bases and J 0 bases, leaving 17 bases between the germline ends. CDR3 length: 17 residues. The V gene's germline CDR1 is SGHRS and CDR2 YFSETQ. CDR3 protein: CASSWWGGGSSTDTQYF. The CDR3 nucleotides are TGCGCCAGCAGCTGGTGGGGCGGCGGTTCTAGCACAGATACGCAGTATTTT.

The chain is built from TRBV18 and TRBJ2-2; 8 bases align to TRBD1. CDR1 KGHSH and CDR2 LQKENI come from the germline V gene. The CDR3 has 15 amino acids. The trim removed 2 bases at V and 4 bases at J, leaving 3 bases unmatched. This CDR3 reads CASSPARGLTGELFF. The CDR3, as DNA: TGTGCCAGCTCACCAGCCAGGGGGCTCACCGGGGAGCTGTTTTTT.

The chain combines TRBV7-2 with TRBJ2-1, with 11 bases lining up with TRBD2. This CDR3 comprises 18 residues. Unmatched junction bases numbered 9, after V lost 1 base and J lost 4 bases. Germline CDR1 and CDR2: SGHTA and FQGNSA. In nucleotides, the CDR3 is TGTGCCAGCAGCTTAGATTTCGGGGGACTAGCGGCTTACAATGAGCAGTTCTTC. It specifies CASSLDFGGLAAYNEQFF.

This clone turned up a few times. The rearrangement links TRBV14 to TRBJ1-2; a weak D match, TRBD1 (5 bases). This CDR3 is built from 14 residues. Germline V lookup: CDR1 SGHDN, CDR2 FVKESK. V was pared by 2 bases and J by 6 bases, with 13 bases between. Written as DNA, the CDR3 is TGTGCCAGCAGCCAATATGGCAGGGCGAATGGCTACACCTTC. Encoded protein: CASSQYGRANGYTF.